The table lists the clone carrying this TCR beta chain with many counts. Its antigen remains unknown. The trim removed 2 bases at V and 6 bases at J, leaving 5 bases unmatched. In germline, CDR1 is SNHLY, CDR2 FYNNEI. This CDR3 has 15 amino acids. TCRdb passed the multiplex PCR reads through MiXCR, listing each CDR3 protein once. The table shows approximately 210,000 distinct CDR3 sequences, with about 34% occurring only once. The lymph nodes were axillary draining lymph nodes from breast cancer patients. The sample is drawn from a study of breast tumors, draining lymph nodes, adjacent tissues. Whole-study results and caveats: The data were judged consistent with most tumor T cells coming from lymph node and expanding in tumor. Data only fit, rather than demonstrated, lymph node origin of most tumor T cells. Tumor and nontumor repertoires were significantly more similar in luminal-like than in basal-like breast cancer. Tumor repertoires ranked between lymph nodes and nontumor tissue in diversity, with V and J gene preferences.

Sample: axillary lymph node tissue. The chain uses TRBV2 and TRBJ2-2; 8 bases match TRBD2. This clonotype originated in a female donor with breast cancer. Some clones in this sample may be carry-over from other donors' samples. The CDR3 DNA reads as TGTGCCAGCAGTGAAAGGAGCGGGAGTGCCGGGGAGCTGTTTTTT. Its translation: CASSERSGSAGELFF.